The rows below give T cell receptor beta chains drawn from one sample of a study of cytomegalovirus exposure and HLA in healthy donors. Measured with immunoSEQ multiplex PCR; TCRdb has only the in-frame clones, and not every one. The sample lists 220,000 or so clones, 65% to 75% seen once, with 1.8% in the top ten. Material for sequencing was PBMCs. All receptors derive from a young woman in good health and CMV-seronegative. CDR3s include the opening cysteine and the closing phenylalanine or tryptophan. D genes are given only for firm matches. Not all rows give a size; the values are once, few, many and, for expanded clones, a class.

d_gene: .; v_gene: TRBV5-4; abundance: .; j_gene: TRBJ2-3; CDR3nt: TGTGCCAGCAGCCCTCAGGGAAATACGCAGTATTTT; CDR3aa: CASSPQGNTQYF
d_gene: .; v_gene: TRBV10-3; abundance: .; j_gene: TRBJ2-2; CDR3nt: TGTGCCATCAGTGACCCCAGGGAGAACACCGGGGAGCTGTTTTTT; CDR3aa: CAISDPRENTGELFF
d_gene: .; v_gene: TRBV6-5; abundance: .; j_gene: TRBJ2-7; CDR3nt: TGTGCCAGCAGTCCCGGGACTGGTTCCTACGAGCAGTACTTC; CDR3aa: CASSPGTGSYEQYF
d_gene: TRBD1; v_gene: TRBV10-3; abundance: .; j_gene: TRBJ1-2; CDR3nt: TGTGCCATCAGTGGGAGACAGGGGGCAAACTATGGCTACACCTTC; CDR3aa: CAISGRQGANYGYTF
d_gene: .; v_gene: TRBV5-1; abundance: .; j_gene: TRBJ1-2; CDR3nt: TGCGACAGCAGCTTGCGGCAGAACTATGGCTACAACTTC; CDR3aa: CDSSLRQNYGYNF
d_gene: TRBD2; v_gene: TRBV6-1; abundance: few; j_gene: TRBJ2-1; CDR3nt: TGTGCCAGCAGTGATTCTCCGAGCGGGAGTAATGAGCAGTTCTTC; CDR3aa: CASSDSPSGSNEQFF
d_gene: .; v_gene: TRBV5-5; abundance: once; j_gene: TRBJ1-4; CDR3nt: TGTGCCAGCAGCTGGAGTGGTTGGATCGGTAATGAAAAACTGTTTTTT; CDR3aa: CASSWSGWIGNEKLFF
d_gene: TRBD2; v_gene: TRBV5-1; abundance: .; j_gene: TRBJ2-5; CDR3nt: TGCGCCAGCAGCTTGGGACTAGCGGGAGAAGAGACCCAGTACTTC; CDR3aa: CASSLGLAGEETQYF
d_gene: TRBD1; v_gene: TRBV6-5; abundance: few; j_gene: TRBJ2-7; CDR3nt: TGTGCCAGCAAAAGGACAGGGGGCTACGAGCAGTACTTC; CDR3aa: CASKRTGGYEQYF
d_gene: .; v_gene: TRBV21-1; abundance: .; j_gene: TRBJ2-2; CDR3nt: TGTGCCAGCAGCACACGACAGGGGTATCTCACCGGGGAGCTGTTTTTT; CDR3aa: CASSTRQGYLTGELFF
d_gene: TRBD1; v_gene: TRBV15; abundance: .; j_gene: TRBJ1-3; CDR3nt: TGTGCCACCAGCGACGGGGACAGGGGACGAAACACCATATATTTT; CDR3aa: CATSDGDRGRNTIYF
d_gene: TRBD1; v_gene: TRBV30; abundance: once; j_gene: TRBJ1-1; CDR3nt: TGTGCCGGAGACAGGGGGATCGACACTGAAGCTTTCTTT; CDR3aa: CAGDRGIDTEAFF
d_gene: .; v_gene: TRBV30; abundance: .; j_gene: TRBJ2-6; CDR3nt: TGTGCCTGGCACCACCTCACTTCTGGGGCCAACGTCCTGACTTTC; CDR3aa: CAWHHLTSGANVLTF
d_gene: .; v_gene: TRBV6-6; abundance: .; j_gene: TRBJ2-3; CDR3nt: TGTGCCAGCAGCGACGACGCACGGGGAGATACGCAGTATTTT; CDR3aa: CASSDDARGDTQYF
d_gene: TRBD2; v_gene: TRBV9; abundance: .; j_gene: TRBJ2-2; CDR3nt: TGTGCCAGCAGCGCGGGACTAGCGGGGCCCGGGGAGCTGTTTTTT; CDR3aa: CASSAGLAGPGELFF
d_gene: TRBD1; v_gene: TRBV10-3; abundance: once; j_gene: TRBJ1-5; CDR3nt: TGTGCCATCAGAGGACAGGAAACTCAGCCCCAGCATTTT; CDR3aa: CAIRGQETQPQHF
d_gene: TRBD1; v_gene: TRBV5-4; abundance: few; j_gene: TRBJ2-4; CDR3nt: TGTGCCAGCAGCTCCAGGGGGCAGTGGGCCAAAAACATTCAGTACTTC; CDR3aa: CASSSRGQWAKNIQYF
d_gene: .; v_gene: TRBV7-9; abundance: .; j_gene: TRBJ2-2; CDR3nt: TGTGCCAGCAGCCCCGAGAGCGCCGGGGAGCTGTTTTTT; CDR3aa: CASSPESAGELFF
d_gene: TRBD2; v_gene: TRBV9; abundance: .; j_gene: TRBJ2-5; CDR3nt: TGTGCCAGCAACACAGCGGGGGTGGGAGAGACCCAGTACTTC; CDR3aa: CASNTAGVGETQYF
d_gene: TRBD2; v_gene: TRBV11-2; abundance: .; j_gene: TRBJ2-3; CDR3nt: TGTGCCAGCTTCCGGGCTAGCGGGGGTACAGATACGCAGTATTTT; CDR3aa: CASFRASGGTDTQYF
d_gene: TRBD1; v_gene: TRBV9; abundance: .; j_gene: TRBJ2-2; CDR3nt: TGTGCCAGCAGCGTCCGGACAGGGGCGTACACCGGGGAGCTGTTTTTT; CDR3aa: CASSVRTGAYTGELFF
d_gene: TRBD1; v_gene: TRBV19; abundance: few; j_gene: TRBJ2-4; CDR3nt: TGTGCCAGTAGTCCGGGACAGGGAGGCAAAAACATTCAGTACTTC; CDR3aa: CASSPGQGGKNIQYF
d_gene: .; v_gene: TRBV11-2; abundance: .; j_gene: TRBJ1-3; CDR3nt: TGTGCCAGCAGCTTGGGGGGGGGCTCCCTCTCTGGAAACACCATATATTTT; CDR3aa: CASSLGGGSLSGNTIYF
d_gene: .; v_gene: TRBV10-2; abundance: .; j_gene: TRBJ1-1; CDR3nt: TGCGCCAGCAGTGGGGGGGGAGGCACTGAAGCTTTCTTT; CDR3aa: CASSGGGGTEAFF
d_gene: TRBD2; v_gene: TRBV5-4; abundance: few; j_gene: TRBJ2-3; CDR3nt: TGTGCCAGCGCCAAGCGGGGGGGCACAGATACGCAGTATTTT; CDR3aa: CASAKRGGTDTQYF
d_gene: TRBD2; v_gene: TRBV11-3; abundance: .; j_gene: TRBJ2-1; CDR3nt: TGTGCCAGCAGCGAGGACGGGACTAGCGGGTTAAGCAATGAGCAGTTCTTC; CDR3aa: CASSEDGTSGLSNEQFF
d_gene: .; v_gene: TRBV27; abundance: once; j_gene: TRBJ2-7; CDR3nt: TGTGCCAGCAGCCCGGCAGAAGGGGCTCGCTACGAGCAGTACTTC; CDR3aa: CASSPAEGARYEQYF
d_gene: .; v_gene: TRBV7-8; abundance: .; j_gene: TRBJ2-7; CDR3nt: TGTGCCAGCAGCGCCTCCTACGAGCAGTACTTC; CDR3aa: CASSASYEQYF